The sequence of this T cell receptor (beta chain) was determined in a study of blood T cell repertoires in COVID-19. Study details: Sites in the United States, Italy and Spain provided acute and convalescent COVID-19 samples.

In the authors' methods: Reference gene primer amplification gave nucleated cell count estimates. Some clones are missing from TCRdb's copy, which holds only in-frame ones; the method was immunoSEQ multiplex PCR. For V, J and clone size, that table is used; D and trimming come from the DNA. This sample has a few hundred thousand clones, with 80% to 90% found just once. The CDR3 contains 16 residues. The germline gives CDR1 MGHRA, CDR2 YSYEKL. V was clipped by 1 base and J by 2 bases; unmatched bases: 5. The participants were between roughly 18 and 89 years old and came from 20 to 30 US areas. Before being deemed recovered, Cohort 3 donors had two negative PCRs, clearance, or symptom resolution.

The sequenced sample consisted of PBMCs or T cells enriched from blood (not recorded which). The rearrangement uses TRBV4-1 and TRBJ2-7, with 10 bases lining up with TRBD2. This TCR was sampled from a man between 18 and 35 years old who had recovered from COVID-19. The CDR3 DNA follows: TGCGCCAGCAGCCAAGGTCTTAGCGGGGGGACCTACGAGCAGTACTTC. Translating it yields CASSQGLSGGTYEQYF.